The sequence of this T cell receptor beta chain was determined in a study of blood T cell repertoires in COVID-19. Study-level information: Material from acute and convalescent COVID-19 was sourced from the United States, Italy and Spain. The cDNA or gDNA used as material had been derived from T cells, B-cell-depleted T cells, or PBMCs.

How the authors handled the data: Amplified reference gene primers provided the basis for estimating nucleated cell counts. Clones were read by immunoSEQ multiplex PCR, and TCRdb kept only the in-frame ones, dropping some. The V and J calls and clone size were taken over from that table, and D and trimming were inferred from the DNA. The data contain tens of thousands of clones, roughly four fifths of them seen just once; the ten biggest clones take up about 48%. The CDR3 has 15 amino acids. After removal of 6 bases from V and 0 bases from J, the junction contained 5 bases not matched to a gene. The germline V gene has CDR1 KGHDR and CDR2 SFDVKD.

The sequencing input was peripheral blood. The J gene is TRBJ2-3, the V gene TRBV24-1, with TRBD1 matching over 7 bases. The clonotype was recovered from an elderly woman with acute or convalescent COVID-19. The CDR3: CATSTGTASTDTQYF. CDR3 nucleotide sequence: TGTGCCACCAGTACTGGGACAGCTAGCACAGATACGCAGTATTTT.